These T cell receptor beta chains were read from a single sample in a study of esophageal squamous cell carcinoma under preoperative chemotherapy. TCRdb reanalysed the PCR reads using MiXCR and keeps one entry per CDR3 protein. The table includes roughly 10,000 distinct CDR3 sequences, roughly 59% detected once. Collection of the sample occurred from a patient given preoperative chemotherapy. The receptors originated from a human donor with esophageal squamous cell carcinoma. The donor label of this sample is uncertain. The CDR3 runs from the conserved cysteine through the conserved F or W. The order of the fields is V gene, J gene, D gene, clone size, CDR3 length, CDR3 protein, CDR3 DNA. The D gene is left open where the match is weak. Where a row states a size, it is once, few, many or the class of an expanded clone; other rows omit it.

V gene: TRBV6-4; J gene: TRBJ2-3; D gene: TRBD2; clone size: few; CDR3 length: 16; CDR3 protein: CASSDSGGRAKDTQYF; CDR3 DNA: TGTGCCAGCAGCGACTCGGGGGGGAGAGCCAAAGACACTCAGTATTTC
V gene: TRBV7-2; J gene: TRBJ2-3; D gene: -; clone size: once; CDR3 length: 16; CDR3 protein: CASSARQGWATNTQYF; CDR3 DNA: TGTGCCAGCAGCGCACGGCAGGGGTGGGCCACAAATACGCAGTATTTC
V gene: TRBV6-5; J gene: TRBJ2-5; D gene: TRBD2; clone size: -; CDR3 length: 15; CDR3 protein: CASSYQAGGGRTQYF; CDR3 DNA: TGTGCCAGCAGTTACCAGGCCGGGGGAGGGAGGACCCAGTACTTC
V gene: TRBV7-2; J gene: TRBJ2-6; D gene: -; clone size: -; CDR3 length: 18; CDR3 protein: CASSLQAAGTSGANVLTF; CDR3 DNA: TGTGCCAGCAGCCTACAGGCCGCGGGGACCTCTGGGGCCAACGTCCTGACTTTC
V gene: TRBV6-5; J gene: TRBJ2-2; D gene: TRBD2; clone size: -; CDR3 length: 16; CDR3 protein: CASSLLARDVTGELLF; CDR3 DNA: TGTGCCAGCAGTCTACTAGCGAGAGATGTCACCGGGGAGCTGTTGTTT
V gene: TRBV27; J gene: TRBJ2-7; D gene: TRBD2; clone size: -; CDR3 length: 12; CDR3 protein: CASSLSGNEQYF; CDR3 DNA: TGTGCCAGCAGTTTAAGCGGGAATGAGCAGTACTTC
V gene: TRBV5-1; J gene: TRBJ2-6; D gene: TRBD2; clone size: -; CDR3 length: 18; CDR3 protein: CASSFKTSGSSGANVLTF; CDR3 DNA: TGCGCCAGCAGCTTTAAGACTAGCGGGAGCTCTGGGGCCAACGTCCTGACTTTC
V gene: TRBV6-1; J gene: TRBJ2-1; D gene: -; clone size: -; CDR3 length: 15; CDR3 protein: CASSVEEGSYNEQFF; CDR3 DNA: TGTGCCAGCAGTGTGGAGGAGGGCTCCTACAATGAGCAGTTCTTC
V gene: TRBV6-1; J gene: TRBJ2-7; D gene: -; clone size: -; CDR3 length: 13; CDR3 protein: CASREERTDKQYF; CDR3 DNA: TGTGCCAGCAGGGAGGAGAGGACAGATAAGCAGTACTTC
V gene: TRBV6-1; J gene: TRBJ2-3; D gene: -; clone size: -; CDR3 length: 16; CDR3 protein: CASAGFGGRDTDTQYF; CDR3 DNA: TGTGCCAGCGCGGGATTTGGGGGACGCGACACAGATACGCAGTATTTC
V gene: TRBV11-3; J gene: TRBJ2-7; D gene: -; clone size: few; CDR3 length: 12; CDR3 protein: CASSFRDYEQYF; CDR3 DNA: TGTGCCAGCAGCTTTAGGGACTACGAGCAGTACTTC
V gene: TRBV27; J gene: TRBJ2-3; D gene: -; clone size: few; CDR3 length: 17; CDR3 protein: CASSLSAGLTRTDTQYF; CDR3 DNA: TGTGCCAGCAGTTTATCCGCAGGACTAACCCGCACAGATACGCAGTATTTT
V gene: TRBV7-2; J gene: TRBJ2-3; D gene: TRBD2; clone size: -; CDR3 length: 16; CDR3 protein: CPSRARGGGGTDTQYF; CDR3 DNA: TGTCCCAGCCGCGCACGGGGGGGGGGGGGCACAGACACGCAGTACTTT
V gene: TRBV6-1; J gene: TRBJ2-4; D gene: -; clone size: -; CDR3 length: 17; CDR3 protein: CASIGGRGERGKNTQYF; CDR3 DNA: TGTGCCAGCATCGGGGGTAGGGGGGAGCGCGGCAAAAACACGCAGTATTTC
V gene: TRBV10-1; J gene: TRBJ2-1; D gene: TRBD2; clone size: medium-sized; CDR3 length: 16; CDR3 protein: CASSFGTIAGVYEQFF; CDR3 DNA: TGCGCCAGCAGTTTCGGTACGATAGCGGGAGTGTATGAGCAGTTCTTC
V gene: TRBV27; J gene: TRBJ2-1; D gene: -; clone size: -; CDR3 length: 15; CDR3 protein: CASSLGGTTSNEQFF; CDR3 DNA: TGTGCCAGCAGCTTAGGGGGGACTACCTCCAATGAGCAGTTCTTC
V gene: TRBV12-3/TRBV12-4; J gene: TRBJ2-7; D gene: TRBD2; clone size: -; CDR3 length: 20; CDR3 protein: CASSLAQSGRATLKPYEQYF; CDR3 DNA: TGTGCCAGCAGTTTAGCGCAGAGCGGGAGGGCCACCTTGAAGCCCTACGAGCAGTACTTC
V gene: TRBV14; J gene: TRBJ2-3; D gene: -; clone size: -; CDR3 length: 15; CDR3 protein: CASSQDGKDTDTQYF; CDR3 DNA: TGTGCCAGCAGCCAAGATGGAAAGGACACAGATACGCAGTATTTT
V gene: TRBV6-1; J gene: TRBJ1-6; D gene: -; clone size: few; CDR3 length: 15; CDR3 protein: CASRPTPPENSPLHF; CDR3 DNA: TGTGCCAGCAGGCCGACACCCCCTGAGAATTCACCCCTCCACTTT
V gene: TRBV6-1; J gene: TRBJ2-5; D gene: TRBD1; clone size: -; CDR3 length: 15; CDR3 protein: CASTVNRGLRETQYF; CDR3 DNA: TGTGCCAGCACCGTCAACAGGGGTTTGAGGGAGACCCAGTACTTC
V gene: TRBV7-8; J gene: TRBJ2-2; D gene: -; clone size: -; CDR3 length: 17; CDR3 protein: CASSVHPREWDTGELFF; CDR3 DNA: TGTGCCAGCAGCGTACATCCGCGGGAATGGGACACCGGGGAGCTGTTTTTT
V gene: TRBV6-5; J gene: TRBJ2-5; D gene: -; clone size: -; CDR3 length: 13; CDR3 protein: CASSLNRLETQYF; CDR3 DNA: TGTGCCAGCAGTTTAAACAGACTGGAGACCCAGTACTTC
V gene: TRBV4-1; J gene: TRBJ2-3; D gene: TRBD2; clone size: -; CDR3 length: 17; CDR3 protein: CASSQDLERGRPETQYF; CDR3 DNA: TGCGCCAGCAGCCAAGATCTGGAGCGGGGTCGCCCAGAGACGCAGTATTTT
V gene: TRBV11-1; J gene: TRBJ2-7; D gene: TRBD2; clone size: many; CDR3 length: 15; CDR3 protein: CASSPGTSGYNEQYF; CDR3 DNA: TGTGCCAGCAGCCCCGGGACTAGCGGTTACAATGAGCAGTACTTC
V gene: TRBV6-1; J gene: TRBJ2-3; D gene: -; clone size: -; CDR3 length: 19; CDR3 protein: CASVFGGLRAGALEDTQYF; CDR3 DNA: TGTGCCAGCGTGTTCGGGGGCCTTAGGGCGGGAGCCTTGGAAGATACGCAGTATTTT
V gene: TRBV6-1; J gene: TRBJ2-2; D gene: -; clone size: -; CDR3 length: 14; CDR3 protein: CASGPLKNTGELFF; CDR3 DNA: TGTGCCAGCGGACCCCTAAAGAACACCGGGGAGCTGTTTTTT
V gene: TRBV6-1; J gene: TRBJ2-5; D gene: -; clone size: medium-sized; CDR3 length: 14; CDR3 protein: CASSDPGGQETQYF; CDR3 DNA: TGTGCCAGCAGTGACCCTGGAGGGCAAGAGACCCAGTACTTC
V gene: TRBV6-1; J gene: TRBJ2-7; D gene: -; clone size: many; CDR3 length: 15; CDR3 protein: CASTRGVGGYNEQYF; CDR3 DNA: TGTGCCAGCACCAGGGGTGTGGGGGGCTACAATGAGCAGTACTTC
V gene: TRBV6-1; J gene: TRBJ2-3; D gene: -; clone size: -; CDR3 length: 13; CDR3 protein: CARGEWPRNTQYF; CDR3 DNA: TGTGCCAGGGGGGAGTGGCCCAGAAATACGCAGTATTTT
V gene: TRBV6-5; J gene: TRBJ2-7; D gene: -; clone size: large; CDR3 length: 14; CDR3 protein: CASTERHASYEQYF; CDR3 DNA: TGTGCCAGCACCGAGCGGCACGCATCCTACGAGCAGTACTTC
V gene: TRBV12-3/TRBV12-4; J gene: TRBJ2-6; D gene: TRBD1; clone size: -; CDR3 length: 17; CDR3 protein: CASSKGQQGTGANVLTF; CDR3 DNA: TGTGCCAGCAGTAAGGGGCAACAGGGGACTGGGGCCAACGTCCTGACTTTC
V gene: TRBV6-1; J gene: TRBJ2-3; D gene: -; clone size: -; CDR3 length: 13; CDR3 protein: CASGVREKDTQYF; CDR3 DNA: TGTGCCAGCGGTGTACGTGAGAAGGATACGCAGTATTTT
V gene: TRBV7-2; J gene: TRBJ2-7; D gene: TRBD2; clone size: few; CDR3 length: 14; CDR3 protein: CASRPTSGNYEQYF; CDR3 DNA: TGTGCCAGCCGACCGACTAGCGGTAACTACGAGCAGTACTTC
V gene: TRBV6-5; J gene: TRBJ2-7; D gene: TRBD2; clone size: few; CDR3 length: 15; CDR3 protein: CASSYRRGGSYEQYF; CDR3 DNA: TGTGCCAGCAGTTACCGACGGGGAGGGAGCTACGAGCAGTACTTC
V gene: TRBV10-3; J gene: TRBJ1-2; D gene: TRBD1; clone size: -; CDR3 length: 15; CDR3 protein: CAGGGQTNLNYGYTF; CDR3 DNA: TGTGCCGGGGGGGGACAGACCAATCTTAACTATGGCTACACCTTC
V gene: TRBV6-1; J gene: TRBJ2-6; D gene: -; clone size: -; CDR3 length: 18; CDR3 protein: CASSEAPGTCSGANALTF; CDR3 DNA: TGTGCCAGCAGTGAAGCCCCCGGGACGTGCTCGGGGGCCAATGCCCTGACTTTC
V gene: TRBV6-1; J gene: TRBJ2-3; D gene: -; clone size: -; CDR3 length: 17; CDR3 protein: CASSPERGRPNPDTQYF; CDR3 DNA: TGTGCCAGTAGTCCGGAGAGGGGGAGGCCGAACCCAGATACGCAGTACTTT
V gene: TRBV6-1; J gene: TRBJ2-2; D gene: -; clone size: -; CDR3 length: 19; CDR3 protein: CASSEVNPFARASTGELFF; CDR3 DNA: TGTGCCAGCAGTGAAGTGAATCCCTTCGCCAGGGCGTCCACCGGGGAGCTGTTTTTT
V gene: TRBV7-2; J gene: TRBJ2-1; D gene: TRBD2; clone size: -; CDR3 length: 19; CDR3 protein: CASSRTRGAGGFSYNEQFF; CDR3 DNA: TGTGCCAGCAGCCGAACGAGAGGGGCGGGAGGTTTCTCCTACAATGAGCAGTTCTTC
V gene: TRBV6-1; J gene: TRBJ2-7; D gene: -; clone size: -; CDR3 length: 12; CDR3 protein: CARGESSDAQYF; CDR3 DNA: TGTGCCAGGGGTGAGAGCAGCGATGCGCAGTACTTC
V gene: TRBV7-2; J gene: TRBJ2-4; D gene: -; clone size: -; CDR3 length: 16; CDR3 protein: CASSLGGSGATNTQYF; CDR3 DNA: TGTGCCAGCAGCTTAGGGGGGAGCGGAGCCACAAACACGCAGTATTTC
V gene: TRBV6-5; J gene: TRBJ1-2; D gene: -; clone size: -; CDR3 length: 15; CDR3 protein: CASSYTRQDNYGYTF; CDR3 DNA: TGTGCCAGCAGTTACACCCGACAGGATAACTATGGCTACACCTTC
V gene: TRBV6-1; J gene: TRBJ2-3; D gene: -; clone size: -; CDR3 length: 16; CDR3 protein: CASSVSTGGGKDTQYF; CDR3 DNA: TGTGCCAGCAGCGTATCAACAGGGGGGGGCAAAGACACGCAGTATTTC
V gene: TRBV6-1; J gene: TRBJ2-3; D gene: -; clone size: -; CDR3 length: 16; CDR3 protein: CASSDFGGSYKDTQYF; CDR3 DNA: TGTGCCAGCAGTGACTTTGGGGGGAGCTACAAAGATACGCAGTATTTT